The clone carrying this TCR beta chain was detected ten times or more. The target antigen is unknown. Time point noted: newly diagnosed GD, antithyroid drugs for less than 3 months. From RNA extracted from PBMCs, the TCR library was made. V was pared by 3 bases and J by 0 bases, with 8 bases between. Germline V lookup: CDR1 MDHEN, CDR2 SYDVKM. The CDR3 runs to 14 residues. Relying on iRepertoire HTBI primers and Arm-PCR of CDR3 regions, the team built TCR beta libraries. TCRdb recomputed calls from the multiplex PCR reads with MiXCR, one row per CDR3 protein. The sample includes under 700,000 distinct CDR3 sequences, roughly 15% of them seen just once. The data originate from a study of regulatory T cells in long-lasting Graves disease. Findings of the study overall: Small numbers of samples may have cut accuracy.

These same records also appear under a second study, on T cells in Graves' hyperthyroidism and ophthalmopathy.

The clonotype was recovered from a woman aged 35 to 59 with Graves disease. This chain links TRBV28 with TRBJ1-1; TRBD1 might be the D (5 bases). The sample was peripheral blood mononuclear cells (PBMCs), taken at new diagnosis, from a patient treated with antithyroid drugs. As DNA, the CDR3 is TGTGCCAGCAGTTTTTTGGGGCTGAACACTGAAGCTTTCTTT. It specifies CASSFLGLNTEAFF.